This T cell receptor beta chain was documented in a study of blood T cells in healthy people across ages. General study points: Diversity was higher, and naive CD4+ cells more numerous, in long-lived donors than in aged donors.

Remarks on this clonotype: Its antigen is not identified.

The V end lost 0 bases, the J end lost 5 bases, and 14 bases lay between the germline ends. Germline V gives CDR1 GTSNPN, CDR2 SVGIG (reference sequence). The CDR3 extends over 15 amino acids. A second about 7 to 11 cycle PCR used barcoded and J-beta primers. TCRdb recomputed calls from the 5' RACE reads with MiXCR, one row per CDR3 protein. Here the sample spans 600,000 or so distinct CDR3 sequences, approximately 30% being singletons. Donor samples were obtained from healthy Caucasian individuals from Russia, aged 6 to 90. This chain uses TRBV30 with TRBJ1-5; D is perhaps TRBD1 (5 bases). This TCR was sampled from a woman older than 75 in good health. The sequenced sample was blood. The CDR3 nucleotides are TGTGCCTGGAGTGTACGAGGCAGGGATTATCAGCCCCAGCATTTT. This gives the protein CAWSVRGRDYQPQHF.